These T cell receptor beta chains were read from a single sample in a study of blood T cell repertoires in COVID-19. Sequencing was performed with immunoSEQ multiplex PCR; in TCRdb, only in-frame clones are kept and a portion is missing. The sample yields more than 95,000 clones, 75% to 85% seen once. The sequencing sample was made of peripheral blood. The receptors stem from a man aged 40-49 years with active or convalescent COVID-19. CDR3s leave out the opening cysteine and the closing phenylalanine or tryptophan.

>11|TRBJ1-5|TRBV6-5
ASSPQGNQPQH
>15|TRBJ2-4|TRBV7-2
ASSPPTLPTGGNIQY
>12|TRBJ2-1|TRBV24-1
ATSDYDRGSEQF
>11|TRBJ1-1|TRBV24-1
ATSDPLAREAF
>9|TRBJ2-3|TRBV25-1
ASTAGDTQY
>12|TRBJ2-2|TRBV19
ASRVGGNTGELF
>9|TRBJ1-5|TRBV28
ASSLLEPQH
>14|TRBJ2-3|TRBV5-8
ASSLAAGGTTDTQY
>12|TRBJ1-5|TRBV2
ASSGQVGNQPQH
>13|TRBJ1-1|TRBV19
ASHPRDRMNTEAF
>10|TRBJ2-7|TRBV2
ASSQTKGEQY